The entry below gives a single T cell receptor beta chain sequence along with its context. Its antigen remains unidentified. TCRdb itself ran the reads through MiXCR, one entry per CDR3 protein. The top ten hold about 13% of the sample, which has some 350,000 distinct CDR3 sequences, approximately 30% seen once. This entry belongs to a study of T cell repertoires in cytomegalovirus infection. This TCR came from a human donor in good health (CMV status not recorded). Some clones in this sample may be carry-over from other donors' samples. This material consisted of cultured PBMCs, taken from culture after CMV antigen stimulation.

The CDR3 reads CATGGTDQETQYF. CDR3 in DNA: TGTGCCACGGGGGGAACGGACCAAGAGACCCAGTACTTC. This sequence joins TRBV5-5 and TRBJ2-5; 7 nucleotides agree with TRBD2. With V trimmed by 9 bases and J by 0 bases, 5 bases remained unmatched. Germline CDR1 reads SGHKS; CDR2 reads YYEKEE (reference sequence). The CDR3 contains 13 residues.